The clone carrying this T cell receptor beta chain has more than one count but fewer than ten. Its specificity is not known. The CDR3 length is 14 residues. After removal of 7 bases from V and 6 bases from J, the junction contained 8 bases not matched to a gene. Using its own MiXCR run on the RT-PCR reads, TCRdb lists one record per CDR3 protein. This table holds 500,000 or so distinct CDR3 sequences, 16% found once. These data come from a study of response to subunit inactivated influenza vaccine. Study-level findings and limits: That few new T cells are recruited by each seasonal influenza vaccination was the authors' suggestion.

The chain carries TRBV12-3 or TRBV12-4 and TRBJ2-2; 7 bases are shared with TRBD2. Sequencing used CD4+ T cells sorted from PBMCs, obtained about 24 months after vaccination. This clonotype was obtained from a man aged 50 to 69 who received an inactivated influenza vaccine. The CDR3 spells CASTQIAGAGELFF. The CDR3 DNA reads TGTGCCAGCACCCAGATTGCGGGGGCCGGGGAGCTGTTTTTT.